Presented here are 15 T cell receptor beta chains from one specimen sequenced in a study of T cell responses to AZD1222 COVID-19 vaccine. Some clones are missing from TCRdb's copy, which holds only in-frame ones; the method was immunoSEQ multiplex PCR. This table holds approximately 100,000 clones, about nine tenths found once. This sample comprised peripheral blood, obtained on day 0 of AZD1222 vaccination. These receptors were obtained from an adult in good health.

The genes are TRBV5-1 and TRBJ1-2, with D tentatively TRBD1 (5 bases). The CDR3 spans 19 residues. The V end was cut by 2 bases, the J end by 0 bases, with 23 bases between. Germline V gene lookup returns CDR1 SGHRS and CDR2 YFSETQ. CDR3 loop: CASSFSGGRTGRSNYGYTF. The DNA of the CDR3 is TGCGCCAGCAGCTTCTCGGGAGGGAGAACAGGCCGGTCTAACTATGGCTACACCTTC. Full variable domain (remainder filled in from reference TRBV5-1 and TRBJ1-2): KAGVTQTPRYLIKTRGQQVTLSCSPISGHRSVSWYQQTPGQGLQFLFEYFSETQRNKGNFPGRFSGRQFSNSRSEMNVSTLELGDSALYLCASSFSGGRTGRSNYGYTFGSGTRLTVV.

The V call is TRBV12-3 or TRBV12-4, the J call TRBJ1-2; D is undetermined. There are 12 residues in the CDR3. V was cut by 7 bases and J by 6 bases, with 12 bases left in between. The CDR3 protein is CASTIGVHGYTF. The CDR3 nucleotides read TGTGCCAGCACCATCGGGGTTCATGGCTACACCTTC.

The CDR3 reads CASSQEAANSPLHF. The DNA for the CDR3 is TGCGCCAGCAGCCAAGAGGCTGCTAATTCACCCCTCCACTTT. The rearrangement joins TRBV4-3 to TRBJ1-6; no reliable D call. Trimming shortened V by 0 bases and J by 6 bases, and 6 bases separated the two germline ends. CDR1 is LGHNA, CDR2 YSLEER, per germline. This CDR3 has 14 amino acids.

CDR3 loop: CASSYRGSGNTIYF. CDR3 coding DNA: TGTGCCAGCAGTTACCGTGGCTCTGGAAACACCATATATTTT. The chain uses TRBV6-5 and TRBJ1-3; D unclear. The CDR3 consists of 14 residues. V was shortened by 2 bases and J by 0 bases, with 5 bases between the two germline ends. CDR1 MNHEY and CDR2 SVGAGI come from the germline V gene.

The chain joins TRBV7-9 to TRBJ1-6; maybe TRBD1 (5 bases). With 5 bases removed from V and 13 bases from J, the gap between germline ends came to 18 bases. Per germline, CDR1 SEHNR and CDR2 FQNEAQ (reference sequence). This CDR3 region has 14 residues. This chain's CDR3 is CASSTAGGYVPLHF. In DNA form, the CDR3 reads TGTGCCAGCAGCACCGCGGGGGGTTATGTCCCCCTCCACTTT.

This clone was observed a few times. The chain joins TRBV5-6 to TRBJ2-7, with D perhaps given as TRBD1 or TRBD2 (5 bases each). Trimming cost V 4 bases and J 0 bases, with 11 bases left between them. Germline V lookup: CDR1 SGHDT, CDR2 YYEEEE. The CDR3 spans 14 residues. The CDR3 loop is CASSRGGNSYEQYF. As DNA, the CDR3 is TGTGCCAGCAGCCGGGGCGGAAACTCCTACGAGCAGTACTTC. Based on the CDR3 plus reference TRBV5-6 and TRBJ2-7, the full variable domain is DAGVTQSPTHLIKTRGQQVTLRCSPKSGHDTVSWYQQALGQGPQFIFQYYEEEERQRGNFPDRFSGHQFPNYSSELNVNALLLGDSALYLCASSRGGNSYEQYFGPGTRLTVT.

CDR3 amino acids: CASSIDGSWTDTQYF. The CDR3 nucleotides are TGTGCCAGTAGTATAGATGGGAGTTGGACAGATACGCAGTATTTT. This chain links TRBV19 with TRBJ2-3; tentatively, D is TRBD2 (5 bases). Germline V gene sequence: CDR1 LNHDA, CDR2 SQIVND (reference sequence). The V end lost 0 bases, the J end lost 3 bases, and 10 bases lay between the germline ends. The CDR3 has 15 residues. Looking up the rest from reference TRBV19 and TRBJ2-3 gives the full variable domain: DGGITQSPKYLFRKEGQNVTLSCEQNLNHDAMYWYRQDPGQGLRLIYYSQIVNDFQKGDIAEGYSVSREKKESFPLTVTSAQKNPTAFYLCASSIDGSWTDTQYFGPGTRLTVL.

The V and J genes are TRBV2 and TRBJ2-6; the D gene is possibly TRBD1 (6 bases). This CDR3 has 18 residues. Germline V gene lookup returns CDR1 SNHLY and CDR2 FYNNEI. Trimming left V 6 bases short and J 0 bases short, with 18 bases between. CDR3: CASRDLTGTLSGANVLTF. The CDR3 coding sequence is TGTGCCAGCAGGGATCTGACAGGTACCCTCTCTGGGGCCAACGTCCTGACTTTC. The full variable domain, with the rest looked up from reference TRBV2 and TRBJ2-6, is EPEVTQTPSHQVTQMGQEVILRCVPISNHLYFYWYRQILGQKVEFLVSFYNNEISEKSEIFDDQFSVERPDGSNFTLKIRSTKLEDSAMYFCASRDLTGTLSGANVLTFGAGSRLTVL.

This clone has a single count. V is TRBV9 and J is TRBJ1-2, with D unresolved. The CDR3 length is 15 residues. With 0 bases removed from V and 0 bases from J, the gap between germline ends came to 9 bases. Germline assignment: CDR1 SGDLS and CDR2 YYNGEE. The CDR3 DNA reads as TGTGCCAGCAGCGTAGGCCTTGGCGCTAACTATGGCTACACCTTC. It yields the protein CASSVGLGANYGYTF. Full variable domain (outside the CDR3, taken from reference TRBV9 and TRBJ1-2): DSGVTQTPKHLITATGQRVTLRCSPRSGDLSVYWYQQSLDQGLQFLIQYYNGEERAKGNILERFSAQQFPDLHSELNLSSLELGDSALYFCASSVGLGANYGYTFGSGTRLTVV.

The chain carries TRBV7-3 and TRBJ2-3; the match to TRBD2 covers 8 bases. Germline loops: CDR1 SGHTA, CDR2 FQGTGA. The CDR3 sequence is 15 residues long. V was pared by 2 bases and J by 4 bases, with 5 bases of the junction left unmatched. The CDR3 reads CASSLEGLVSDTQYF. DNA of the CDR3: TGTGCCAGCAGCTTAGAGGGACTAGTATCAGATACGCAGTATTTT.

This clone has more than one count but fewer than ten. The chain recombines TRBV3-1 (or the pseudogene TRBV3-2) with TRBJ1-6; 7 nucleotides agree with TRBD1. J lost 10 bases, V lost 3 bases, and 6 bases had no gene match. This CDR3 contains 14 residues. Germline CDR1 and CDR2: LGHDT and YNNKEL (reference sequence). CDR3 in DNA: TGTGCCAGCAGCCACCAGGGGGGGAACTCACCCCTCCACTTT. Amino acid sequence: CASSHQGGNSPLHF.

The V call is TRBV9, the J call TRBJ2-2; D is unclear. Germline lookup yields CDR1 SGDLS and CDR2 YYNGEE. V lost 4 bases and J 6 bases, leaving 13 bases between the germline ends. The CDR3 has 14 residues. The CDR3 spells CASSPHGRAGELFF. The CDR3 bases are TGTGCCAGCAGCCCACACGGACGAGCCGGGGAGCTGTTTTTT.

The CDR3 protein is CASSLGTVGDGYTF. For the CDR3, the DNA is TGTGCCAGCAGCTTAGGGACCGTAGGGGATGGCTACACCTTC. The V and J genes are TRBV7-9 and TRBJ1-2, with a tentative D call TRBD1 (5 bases). The V gene lost 1 base and the J gene lost 6 bases, with 12 bases spanning the gap. CDR3 length: 14 residues. Germline-derived CDR1 and CDR2 are SEHNR and FQNEAQ (reference sequence).

The gene calls are TRBV11-2 and TRBJ1-4; 7 bases fit TRBD1. The CDR3 contains 15 residues. The ends lost 2 bases at V and 8 bases at J; junction bases unmatched: 8. Germline CDR1 reads SGHAT; CDR2 reads FQNNGV. CDR3 sequence reads: CASSLRGREGEKLFF. As DNA, the CDR3 is TGTGCCAGCAGCTTAAGGGGGCGCGAGGGGGAAAAACTGTTTTTT.

The CDR3 loop is CASSGGTTSGEQFF. Here the CDR3 DNA reads TGTGCCAGCAGCGGGGGGACCACTTCGGGCGAGCAGTTCTTC. This chain connects TRBV9 to TRBJ2-1; TRBD1 or TRBD2 may be the D gene (5 bases each). Per germline, CDR1 SGDLS and CDR2 YYNGEE. CDR3 size: 14 residues. Trimming removed 3 bases at V and 10 bases at J, with 17 bases between.